The entry below gives a single TCR beta chain sequence along with its context. What it recognizes is unknown. The source of the sample is a study of CXCR3-negative and CXCR3-positive naive CD8 T cells. As for the study in general: Cumulative TRB read yield was approximately 135 million, averaging about 1.5 +/- 0.3 million per library.

Whole-study findings and limits: Within a donor, both naive subsets shared TRBV-TRBJ usage, unlike memory cells. Naive cells positive for CXCR3 carried more hydrophobic TRB CDR3s than CXCR3-negative ones.

5' RACE with UMI labels generated the TRB cDNA libraries. TCRdb derives one entry per CDR3 protein from the 5' RACE reads, leaving out DNA. The sample includes about 140,000 distinct CDR3 sequences. The specimen was naive CXCR3+ CD8+ T cells from blood. The subset: CD45RO-CCR7+CD27+CD95- naive CD8+ T cells expressing CXCR3 (TNR3+). The receptor's source is a human donor in good health. Some clones in this sample may be carry-over from other donors' samples.

CDR3 sequence reads: CASSLVVGTVNYGYTF. The chain uses TRBV5-1 and TRBJ1-2. CDR3 length: 16 residues. Germline assignment: CDR1 SGHRS and CDR2 YFSETQ.